Sequencing of this T cell receptor beta chain was carried out in a study of blood T cell repertoires in COVID-19. The wider study: COVID-19 samples, acute and convalescent, were from the United States, Italy and Spain. The cDNA or gDNA used as material had been derived from T cells, B-cell-depleted T cells, or PBMCs.

As processed by the authors: By means of reference gene primer amplification, nucleated cell counts were estimated. Repertoires were generated with immunoSEQ multiplex PCR, while TCRdb's copy carries only in-frame clones and drops some. V and J calls and clone size follow that table, whereas D and trimming were derived from the DNA. The sample lists about 400,000 clones; around nine tenths were seen once. Sample: peripheral blood. The sequence came from a human donor in a cohort sampled during active COVID-19.

CDR3 coding DNA: TGTGCCAGCAGTTTCGGTCCAATAGGTGCGCAGGGGAGTTCCTACAATGAGCAGTTCTTC. Translated, it gives CASSFGPIGAQGSSYNEQFF. The chain couples TRBV28 to TRBJ2-1; tentative D call: TRBD1 (6 bases). Trimming removed 3 bases from V and 1 base from J, with 25 bases in between. The CDR3 consists of 20 residues. Germline CDR1 MDHEN, CDR2 SYDVKM.